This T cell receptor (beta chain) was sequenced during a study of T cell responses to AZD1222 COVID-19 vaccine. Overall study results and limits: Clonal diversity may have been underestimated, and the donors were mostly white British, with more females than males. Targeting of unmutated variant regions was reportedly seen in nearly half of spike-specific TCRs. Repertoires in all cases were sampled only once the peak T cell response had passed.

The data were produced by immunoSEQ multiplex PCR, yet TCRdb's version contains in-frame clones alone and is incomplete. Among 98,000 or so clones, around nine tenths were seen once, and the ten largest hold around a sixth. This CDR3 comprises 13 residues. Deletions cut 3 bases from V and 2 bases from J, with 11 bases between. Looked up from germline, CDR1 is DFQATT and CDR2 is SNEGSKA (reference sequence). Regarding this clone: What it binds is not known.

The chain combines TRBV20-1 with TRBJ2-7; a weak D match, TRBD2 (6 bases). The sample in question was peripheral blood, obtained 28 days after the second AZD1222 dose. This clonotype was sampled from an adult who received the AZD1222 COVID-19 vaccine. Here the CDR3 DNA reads TGCAGTGCTAGTTTGCGGGGACCCTACGAGCAGTACTTC. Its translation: CSASLRGPYEQYF.